This record covers a single TCR beta chain. This sample is drawn from a study of cytomegalovirus exposure and HLA in healthy donors. Looking at the study overall: A prior study identified approximately 120 million unique TCR beta sequences from around 180 million T cells.

PCR used 60 Vbeta primers and 13 Jbeta primers. Original analysis: The count from a later analysis was tens of millions of unique TCR beta chains, around 11 million of them shared. TCRdb's table, derived via immunoSEQ multiplex PCR, lists solely in-frame clones and lacks some. V and J calls and clone size are given by that table; D and trimming were obtained from the DNA. The repertoire includes roughly 150,000 clones, around 75% of them detected once, and about 2.2% sits in the top ten. Sequencing was done on a sample of PBMCs. The clonotype comes from a male donor in good health and CMV-seronegative.

The CDR3 protein is CASSYGQDGYTF. The CDR3, as DNA: TGTGCCAGCAGTTACGGACAGGACGGCTACACCTTC. This chain links TRBV6-6 with TRBJ1-2; 7 bases line up with TRBD1. CDR3 size: 12 residues. With 2 bases clipped from V and 8 bases from J, the junction kept 2 bases outside the gene matches. Germline V CDR1 and CDR2: MNHNY, SVGAGI (reference sequence).